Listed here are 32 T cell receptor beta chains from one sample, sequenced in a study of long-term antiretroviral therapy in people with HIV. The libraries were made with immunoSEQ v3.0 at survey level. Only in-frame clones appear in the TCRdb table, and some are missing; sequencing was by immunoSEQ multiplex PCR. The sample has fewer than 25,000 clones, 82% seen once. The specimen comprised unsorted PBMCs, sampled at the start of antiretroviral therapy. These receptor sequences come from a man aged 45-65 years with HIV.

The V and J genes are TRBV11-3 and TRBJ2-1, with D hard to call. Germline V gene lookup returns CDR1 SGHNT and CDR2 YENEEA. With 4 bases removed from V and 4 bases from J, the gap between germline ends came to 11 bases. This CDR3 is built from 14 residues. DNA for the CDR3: TGTGCCAGCAGCTCTCGCTATGAGTACAATGAGCAGTTCTTC. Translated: CASSSRYEYNEQFF.

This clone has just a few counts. CDR3 nucleotide sequence: TGTGCCATCAGTGTATCGGGGTTCAGCTCCTACGAGCAGTACTTC. Protein sequence: CAISVSGFSSYEQYF. The rearrangement links TRBV10-3 to TRBJ2-7; D is perhaps TRBD2 (5 bases). V gave up 4 bases and J gave up 0 bases, with 13 bases separating them. Germline CDR1 ENHRY, CDR2 SYGVKD. This CDR3 has 15 residues.

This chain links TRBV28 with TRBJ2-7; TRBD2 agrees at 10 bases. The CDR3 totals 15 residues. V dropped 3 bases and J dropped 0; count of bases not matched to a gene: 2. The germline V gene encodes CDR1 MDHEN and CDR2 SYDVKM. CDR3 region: CASSFPSGSSYEQYF. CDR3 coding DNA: TGTGCCAGCAGTTTTCCTAGCGGGAGCTCCTACGAGCAGTACTTC.

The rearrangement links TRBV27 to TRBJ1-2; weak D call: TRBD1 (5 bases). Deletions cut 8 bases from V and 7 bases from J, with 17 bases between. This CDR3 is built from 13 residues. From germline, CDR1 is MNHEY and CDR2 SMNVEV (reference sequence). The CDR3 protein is CASRLQGVGGYTF. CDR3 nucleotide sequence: TGTGCCAGCCGCCTTCAGGGTGTTGGTGGCTACACCTTC.

CDR3 sequence: CASSPPGAAQETQYF. In DNA form, the CDR3 reads TGTGCCAGCAGCCCCCCAGGTGCGGCCCAAGAGACCCAGTACTTC. The genes are TRBV6-5 and TRBJ2-5, with no clear D. This CDR3 has 15 residues. Per germline, CDR1 MNHEY and CDR2 SVGAGI. Trimming took 6 bases from V and 1 from J, leaving 15 bases between them.

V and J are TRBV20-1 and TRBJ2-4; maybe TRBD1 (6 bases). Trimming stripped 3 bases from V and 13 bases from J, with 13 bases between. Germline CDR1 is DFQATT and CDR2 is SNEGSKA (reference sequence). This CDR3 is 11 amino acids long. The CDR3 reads CSASSQGPQYF. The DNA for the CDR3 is TGCAGTGCTAGTTCGCAGGGGCCGCAGTACTTC.

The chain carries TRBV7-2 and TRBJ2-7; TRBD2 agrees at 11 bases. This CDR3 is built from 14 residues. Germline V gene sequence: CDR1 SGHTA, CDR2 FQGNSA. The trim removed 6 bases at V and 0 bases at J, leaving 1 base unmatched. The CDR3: CASSSGRVSYEQYF. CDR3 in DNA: TGTGCCAGCAGTAGCGGGAGGGTCTCCTACGAGCAGTACTTC.

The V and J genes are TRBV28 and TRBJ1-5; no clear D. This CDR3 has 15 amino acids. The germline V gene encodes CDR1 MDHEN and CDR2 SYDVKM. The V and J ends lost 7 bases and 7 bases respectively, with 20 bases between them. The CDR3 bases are TGTGCCAGCATCTACGGGCAGATACCCCAACAGCCCCAGCATTTT. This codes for CASIYGQIPQQPQHF.

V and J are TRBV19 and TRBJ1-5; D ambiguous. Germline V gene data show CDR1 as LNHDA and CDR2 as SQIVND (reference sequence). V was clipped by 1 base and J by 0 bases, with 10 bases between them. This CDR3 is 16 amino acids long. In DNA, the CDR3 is TGTGCCAGTAGTATAGTACTCCTAAGTAGCAATCAGCCCCAGCATTTT. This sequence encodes CASSIVLLSSNQPQHF.

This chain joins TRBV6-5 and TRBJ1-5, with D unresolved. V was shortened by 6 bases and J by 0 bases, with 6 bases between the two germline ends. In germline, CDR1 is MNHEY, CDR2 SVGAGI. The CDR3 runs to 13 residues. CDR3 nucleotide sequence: TGTGCCAGCAGCCTTAGTAGCAATCAGCCCCAGCATTTT. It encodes CASSLSSNQPQHF.

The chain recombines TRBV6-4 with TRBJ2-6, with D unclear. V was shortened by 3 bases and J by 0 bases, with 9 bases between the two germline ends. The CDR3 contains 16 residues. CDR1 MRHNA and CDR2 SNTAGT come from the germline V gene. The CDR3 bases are TGTGCCAGCAGTGATGGCGGCCTCTCTGGGGCCAACGTCCTGACTTTC. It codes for CASSDGGLSGANVLTF.

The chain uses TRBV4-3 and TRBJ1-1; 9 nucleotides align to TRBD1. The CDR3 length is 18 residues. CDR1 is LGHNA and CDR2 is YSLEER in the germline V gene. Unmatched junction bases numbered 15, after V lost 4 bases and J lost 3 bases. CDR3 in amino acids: CASSPLGQGGGGDTEAFF. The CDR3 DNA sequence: TGCGCCAGCAGCCCTCTGGGACAGGGCGGAGGTGGTGACACTGAAGCTTTCTTT.

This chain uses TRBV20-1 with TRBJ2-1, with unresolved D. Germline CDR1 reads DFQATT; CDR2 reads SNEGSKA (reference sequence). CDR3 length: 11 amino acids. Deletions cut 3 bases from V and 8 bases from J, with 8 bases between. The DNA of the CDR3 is TGCAGTGCTAGGCGCGCTTATGAGCAGTTCTTC. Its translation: CSARRAYEQFF.

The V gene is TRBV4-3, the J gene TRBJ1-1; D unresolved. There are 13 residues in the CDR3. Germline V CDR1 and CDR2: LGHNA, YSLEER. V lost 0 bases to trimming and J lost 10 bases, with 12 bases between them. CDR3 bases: TGCGCCAGCAGCCAAGATCTGACAAGACGAGCTTTCTTT. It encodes CASSQDLTRRAFF.

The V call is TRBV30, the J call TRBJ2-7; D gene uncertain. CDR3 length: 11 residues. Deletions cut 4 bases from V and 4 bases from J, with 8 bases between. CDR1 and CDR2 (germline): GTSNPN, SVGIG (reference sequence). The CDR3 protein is CAWTGSYEQYF. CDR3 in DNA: TGTGCCTGGACCGGCAGTTACGAGCAGTACTTC.

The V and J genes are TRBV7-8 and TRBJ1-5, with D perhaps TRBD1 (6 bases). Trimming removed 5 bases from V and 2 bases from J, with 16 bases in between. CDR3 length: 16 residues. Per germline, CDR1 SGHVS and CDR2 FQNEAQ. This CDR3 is CASSRYRVQGNQPQHF. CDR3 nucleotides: TGTGCCAGCAGCCGTTACAGGGTTCAGGGCAATCAGCCCCAGCATTTT.

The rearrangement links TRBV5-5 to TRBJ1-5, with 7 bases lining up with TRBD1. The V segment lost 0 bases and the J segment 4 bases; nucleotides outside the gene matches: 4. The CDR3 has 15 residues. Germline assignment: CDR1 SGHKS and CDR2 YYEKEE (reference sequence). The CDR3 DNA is TGTGCCAGCAGCTTGGGGACAGGTAATAATCAGCCCCAGCATTTT. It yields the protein CASSLGTGNNQPQHF.

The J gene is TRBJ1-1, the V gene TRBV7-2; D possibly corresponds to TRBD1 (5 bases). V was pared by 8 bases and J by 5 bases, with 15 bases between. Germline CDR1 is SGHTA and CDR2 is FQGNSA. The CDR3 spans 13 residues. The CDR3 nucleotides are TGTGCCAGCGGGGCGGGGCGAGGGACTGAAGCTTTCTTT. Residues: CASGAGRGTEAFF. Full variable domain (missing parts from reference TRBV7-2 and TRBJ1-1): GAGVSQSPSNKVTEKGKDVELRCDPISGHTALYWYRQSLGQGLEFLIYFQGNSAPDKSGLPSDRFSAERTGGSVSTLTIQRTQQEDSAVYLCASGAGRGTEAFFGQGTRLTVV.

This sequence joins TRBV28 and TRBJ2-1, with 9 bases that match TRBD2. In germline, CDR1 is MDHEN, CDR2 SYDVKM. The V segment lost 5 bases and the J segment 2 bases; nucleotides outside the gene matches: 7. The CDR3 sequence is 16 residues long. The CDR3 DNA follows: TGTGCCAGCAGTACCCGGAGCGGGAGGCCCTACAATGAGCAGTTCTTC. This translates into CASSTRSGRPYNEQFF.

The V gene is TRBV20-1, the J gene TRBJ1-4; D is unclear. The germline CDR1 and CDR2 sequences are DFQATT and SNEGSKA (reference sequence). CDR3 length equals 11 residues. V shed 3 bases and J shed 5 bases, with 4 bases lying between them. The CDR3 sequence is CSASGNEKLFF. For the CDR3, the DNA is TGCAGTGCTAGCGGGAATGAAAAACTGTTTTTT.

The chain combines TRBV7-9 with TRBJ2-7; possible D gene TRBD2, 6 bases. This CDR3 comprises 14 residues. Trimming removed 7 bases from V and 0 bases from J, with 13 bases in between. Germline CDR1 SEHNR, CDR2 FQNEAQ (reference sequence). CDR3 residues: CASTPLGGSYEQYF. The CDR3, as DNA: TGTGCCAGCACTCCATTGGGAGGCTCCTACGAGCAGTACTTC.

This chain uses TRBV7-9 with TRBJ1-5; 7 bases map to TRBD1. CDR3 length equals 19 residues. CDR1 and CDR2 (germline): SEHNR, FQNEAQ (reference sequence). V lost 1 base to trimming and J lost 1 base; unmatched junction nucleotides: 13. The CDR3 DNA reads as TGTGCCAGCAGCTTAGTCTGGGGAAAGGGGGCCTTGAGCAATCAGCCCCAGCATTTT. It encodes CASSLVWGKGALSNQPQHF. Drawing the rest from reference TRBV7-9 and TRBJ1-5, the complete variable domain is DTGVSQNPRHKITKRGQNVTFRCDPISEHNRLYWYRQTLGQGPEFLTYFQNEAQLEKSRLLSDRFSAERPKGSFSTLEIQRTEQGDSAMYLCASSLVWGKGALSNQPQHFGDGTRLSIL.

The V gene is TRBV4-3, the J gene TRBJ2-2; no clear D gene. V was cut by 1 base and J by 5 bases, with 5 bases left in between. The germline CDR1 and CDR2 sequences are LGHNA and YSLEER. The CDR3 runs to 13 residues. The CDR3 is CASSQVGTGELFF. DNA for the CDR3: TGCGCCAGCAGCCAAGTCGGTACCGGGGAGCTGTTTTTT.

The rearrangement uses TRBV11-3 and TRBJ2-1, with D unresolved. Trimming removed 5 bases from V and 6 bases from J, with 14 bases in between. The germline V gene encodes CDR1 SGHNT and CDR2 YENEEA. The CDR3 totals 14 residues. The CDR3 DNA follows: TGTGCCAGCAGCAATCTACAGTTTCCCAATGAGCAGTTCTTC. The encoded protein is CASSNLQFPNEQFF.

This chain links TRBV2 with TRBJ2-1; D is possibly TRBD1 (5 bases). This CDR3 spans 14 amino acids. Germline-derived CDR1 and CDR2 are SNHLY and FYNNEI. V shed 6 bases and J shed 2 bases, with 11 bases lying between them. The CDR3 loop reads CASRHKDTYNEQFF. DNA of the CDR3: TGTGCCAGCAGGCATAAGGACACCTACAATGAGCAGTTCTTC.

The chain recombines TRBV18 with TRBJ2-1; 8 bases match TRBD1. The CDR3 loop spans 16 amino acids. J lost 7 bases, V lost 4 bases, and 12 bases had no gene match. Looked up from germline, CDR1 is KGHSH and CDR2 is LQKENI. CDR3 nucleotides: TGTGCCAGCTCACTTAGGACAGGGCGGAGGATAAATGAGCAGTTCTTC. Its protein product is CASSLRTGRRINEQFF.

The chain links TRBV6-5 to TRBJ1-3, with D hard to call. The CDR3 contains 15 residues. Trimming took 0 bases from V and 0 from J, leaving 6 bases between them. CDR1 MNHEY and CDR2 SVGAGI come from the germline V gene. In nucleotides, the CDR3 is TGTGCCAGCAGTTACTCGGTCTTCTCTGGAAACACCATATATTTT. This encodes CASSYSVFSGNTIYF.

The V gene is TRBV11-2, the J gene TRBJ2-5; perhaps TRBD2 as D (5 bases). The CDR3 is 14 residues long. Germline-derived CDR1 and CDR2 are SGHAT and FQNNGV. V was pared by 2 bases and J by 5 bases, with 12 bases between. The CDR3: CASSLRTPGETQYF. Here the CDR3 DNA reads TGTGCCAGCAGCTTAAGGACCCCGGGGGAGACCCAGTACTTC.

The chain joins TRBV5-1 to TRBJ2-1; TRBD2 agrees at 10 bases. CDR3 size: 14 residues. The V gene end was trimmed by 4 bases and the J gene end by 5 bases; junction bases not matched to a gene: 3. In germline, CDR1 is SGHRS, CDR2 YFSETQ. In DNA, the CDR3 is TGCGCCAGCAGCCCCAGCGGGGGGGACAATGAGCAGTTCTTC. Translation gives CASSPSGGDNEQFF.

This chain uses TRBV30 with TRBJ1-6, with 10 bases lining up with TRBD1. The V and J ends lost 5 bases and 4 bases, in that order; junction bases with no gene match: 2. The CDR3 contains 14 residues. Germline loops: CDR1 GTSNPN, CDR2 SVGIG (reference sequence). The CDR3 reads CAWDRGRYNSPLHF. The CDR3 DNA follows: TGTGCCTGGGACAGGGGGCGGTATAATTCACCCCTCCACTTT.

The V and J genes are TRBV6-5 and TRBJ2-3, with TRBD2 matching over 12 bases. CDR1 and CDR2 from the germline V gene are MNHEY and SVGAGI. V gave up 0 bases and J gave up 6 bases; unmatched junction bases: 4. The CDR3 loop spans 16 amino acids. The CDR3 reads CASSYSWTSGDDTQYF. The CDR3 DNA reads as TGTGCCAGCAGTTACTCGTGGACTAGCGGGGATGATACGCAGTATTTT.

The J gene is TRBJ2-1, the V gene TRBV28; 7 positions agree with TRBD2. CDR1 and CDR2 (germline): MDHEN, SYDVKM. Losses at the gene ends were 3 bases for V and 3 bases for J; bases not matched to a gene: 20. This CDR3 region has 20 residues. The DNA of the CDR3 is TGTGCCAGCAGTTTGTACTTGGGGGTTACAGCGGGGACGCTCTACAATGAGCAGTTCTTC. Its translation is CASSLYLGVTAGTLYNEQFF.